Shown below are 7 T cell receptor beta chains from a single sample sequenced in a study of vaccination effects on CD4 cells after COVID-19. These TCRs' antigens remain unknown. Following culture for about ten days, CD4+ T cells were isolated. Vaccination of participants consisted of two doses of either the BNT162b2 or mRNA-1273 vaccine. Only in-frame clones appear in the TCRdb table, and some are missing; sequencing was by immunoSEQ multiplex PCR. The sample lists 45,000 or so clones, 60% to 75% seen once, with around 7% in the top ten. Sequencing was performed on CD4+ T cells from PBMCs cultured without peptide, taken after COVID-19 vaccination. The receptor set was obtained from a human donor who received a COVID-19 vaccine.

The sample holds a few counts of this clone. The chain couples TRBV4-1 to TRBJ2-7; a weak D match, TRBD1 (5 bases). The germline gives CDR1 MGHRA, CDR2 YSYEKL. Trimming took off 1 base at V and 5 bases at J, with 15 bases between the two ends. This CDR3 is 15 amino acids long. The CDR3, as DNA: TGCGCCAGCAGCCAAGTGAGCAGGGAATTCCACGAGCAGTACTTC. This gives the protein CASSQVSREFHEQYF.

The chain joins TRBV9 to TRBJ2-3, with TRBD2 matching over 12 bases. CDR1 is SGDLS and CDR2 is YYNGEE in the germline V gene. V dropped 3 bases and J dropped 2; count of bases not matched to a gene: 1. The CDR3 has 15 residues. For the CDR3, the DNA is TGTGCCAGCAGCGGGACTAGCGGGAACACAGATACGCAGTATTTT. Amino acid sequence: CASSGTSGNTDTQYF. Combining the CDR3 with reference TRBV9 and TRBJ2-3 gives the whole variable domain DSGVTQTPKHLITATGQRVTLRCSPRSGDLSVYWYQQSLDQGLQFLIQYYNGEERAKGNILERFSAQQFPDLHSELNLSSLELGDSALYFCASSGTSGNTDTQYFGPGTRLTVL.

The V gene is TRBV7-8, the J gene TRBJ2-7, with TRBD2 matching 11 bases. This CDR3 comprises 14 residues. CDR1 is SGHVS, CDR2 FQNEAQ, per germline. V dropped 3 bases and J dropped 7; count of bases not matched to a gene: 5. The CDR3: CASSLIAGGREQYF. CDR3 nucleotides: TGTGCCAGCAGCTTGATAGCGGGGGGGCGGGAGCAGTACTTC.

In this sample, this clone turned up a few times. The V call is TRBV2, the J call TRBJ2-7, with D perhaps assigned TRBD1 or TRBD2 (6 bases each). The CDR3 length is 15 residues. CDR1 is SNHLY and CDR2 is FYNNEI in the germline V gene. Trimming removed 10 bases at V and 0 bases at J, with 19 bases between. CDR3 residues: CATKLPGGLSYEQYF. The CDR3 DNA is TGTGCCACCAAGTTACCCGGGGGCCTCTCCTACGAGCAGTACTTC.

V is TRBV10-3 and J is TRBJ1-3, with D perhaps matching TRBD1 (5 bases). V was trimmed by 0 bases and J by 0 bases, leaving 15 bases between them. The CDR3 loop spans 18 amino acids. Germline CDR1 ENHRY, CDR2 SYGVKD. This chain's CDR3 is CAISESGSRATSGNTIYF. The CDR3 region has the DNA TGTGCCATCAGTGAGTCTGGTAGCAGGGCCACCTCTGGAAACACCATATATTTT.

Only a few counts were recorded for this clone. The chain employs TRBV2 and TRBJ2-7, with TRBD1 identical over 9 bases. The germline CDR1 and CDR2 sequences are SNHLY and FYNNEI. This CDR3 contains 13 residues. The V segment lost 8 bases and the J segment 1 base; nucleotides outside the gene matches: 3. The CDR3 DNA sequence: TGTGCCAGCGGGGGACAGGGATCCTACGAGCAGTACTTC. It yields the protein CASGGQGSYEQYF.

The chain joins TRBV18 to TRBJ1-6; the D gene is possibly TRBD1 (6 bases). Trimming shortened V by 0 bases and J by 6 bases, and 12 bases separated the two germline ends. CDR1 KGHSH and CDR2 LQKENI come from the germline V gene. CDR3 length: 16 residues. CDR3 protein: CASSPPPGQPNSPLHF. The CDR3, as DNA: TGTGCCAGCTCACCACCTCCGGGACAACCTAATTCACCCCTCCACTTT.